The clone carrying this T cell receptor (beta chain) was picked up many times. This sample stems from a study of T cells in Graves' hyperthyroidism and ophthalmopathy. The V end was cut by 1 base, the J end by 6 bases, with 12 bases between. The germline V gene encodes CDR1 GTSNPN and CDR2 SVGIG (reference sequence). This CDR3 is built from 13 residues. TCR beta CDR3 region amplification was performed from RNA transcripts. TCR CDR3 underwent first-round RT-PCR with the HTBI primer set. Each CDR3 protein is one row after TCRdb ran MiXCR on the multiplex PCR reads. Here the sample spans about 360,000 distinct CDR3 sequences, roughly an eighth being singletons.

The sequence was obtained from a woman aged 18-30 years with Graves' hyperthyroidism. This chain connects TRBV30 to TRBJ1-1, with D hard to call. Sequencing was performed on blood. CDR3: CAWSGPLGAEAFF. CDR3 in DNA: TGTGCCTGGAGTGGGCCCCTGGGCGCTGAAGCTTTCTTT.